This T cell receptor (beta chain) was obtained from a study of T-cell memory formation after mild COVID-19. Study-level points and caveats: CD4/CD8 balance characterized clones contracting day 15 to 85, and CD4+ skew characterized later expanders. The main location of contracting CD4+ clones was CM and EM, and that of contracting CD8+ clones was EMRA. Cross-reactive memory apparently joined, as some responding clones appeared in pre-infection memory.

As regards this clonotype: Its antigen is still unknown.

The 5'RACE method, run with constant-segment primers, produced TCR alpha and TCR beta cDNA libraries (carrying sample barcodes and UMIs). TCRdb re-analysed the 5' RACE reads in MiXCR, keeping a single row per CDR3 protein. The data hold 530,000 or so distinct CDR3 sequences, with roughly 17% observed a single time. The CDR3 consists of 15 residues. V lost 4 bases to trimming and J lost 0 bases, with 11 bases between them. Germline V lookup: CDR1 SGHTA, CDR2 FQGNSA. The chain employs TRBV7-2 and TRBJ2-3; weak D call: TRBD2 (6 bases). The source is an adult woman who had mild COVID-19 (a few samples of this study predate the infection). Cell type and time point are not known. The sequencing input was PBMCs or a T cell subset sorted from them (not recorded which). The CDR3 coding sequence is TGTGCCAGCAGCTACAATAGCGGTAGCACAGATACGCAGTATTTT. It specifies CASSYNSGSTDTQYF.